This TCR beta chain was identified in a study of blood T cells in healthy people across ages. Staff drew roughly 10 milliliters of peripheral blood from each donor. Total RNA was isolated from each sample in quantities of at least 5.5 micrograms. The trim removed 0 bases at V and 5 bases at J, leaving 9 bases unmatched. The germline V gene has CDR1 DFQATT and CDR2 SNEGSKA (reference sequence). This CDR3 has 15 amino acids. A J-beta primer mix and a sample-barcoded 5' primer were used in a second PCR of about 7 to 12 cycles. A 12-random-nucleotide template-switch adaptor tagged each cDNA molecule. TCRdb re-called the 5' RACE reads through MiXCR, storing one row per CDR3 protein. The sample contains 900,000 to 950,000 distinct CDR3 sequences, 25% to 35% of which appear only once. These data are also associated with another study on T cells of mothers and their children. That paper notes: Donors comprised a few healthy Caucasian mothers plus their six children.

The chain links TRBV20-1 to TRBJ2-5, with 7 bases aligning to TRBD2. This receptor was identified in a woman in her thirties or forties in good health. Source material: blood. The CDR3, as DNA: TGCAGTGCTAGAGATCCCAATTTGGGGGGGGAGACCCAGTACTTC. Its translation is CSARDPNLGGETQYF.